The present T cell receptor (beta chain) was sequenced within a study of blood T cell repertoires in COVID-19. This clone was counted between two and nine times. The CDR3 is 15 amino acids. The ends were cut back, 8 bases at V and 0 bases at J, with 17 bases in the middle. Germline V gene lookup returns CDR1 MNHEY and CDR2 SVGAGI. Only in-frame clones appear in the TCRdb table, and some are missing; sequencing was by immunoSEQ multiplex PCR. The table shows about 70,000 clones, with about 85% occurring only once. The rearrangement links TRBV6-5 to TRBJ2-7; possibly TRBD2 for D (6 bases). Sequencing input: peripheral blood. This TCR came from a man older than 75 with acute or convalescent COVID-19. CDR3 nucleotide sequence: TGTGCCAGCCTGATGGGCGGGGACCTCTCCTACGAGCAGTACTTC. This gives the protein CASLMGGDLSYEQYF.